This T cell receptor (beta chain) was captured by sequencing in a study of neurological immune-mediated disorders. MiXCR was run by TCRdb on the 5' RACE reads, yielding one entry per CDR3 protein. The sample lists roughly 48,000 distinct CDR3 sequences; approximately 6.2% were seen once. The CDR3 is 15 residues long. V shed 3 bases and J shed 6 bases, with 18 bases lying between them. Germline V gene sequence: CDR1 DFQATT, CDR2 SNEGSKA (reference sequence). The source material was CD4+ T cells from blood. The sequence was obtained from a woman younger than 30 with multiple sclerosis. This chain links TRBV20-1 with TRBJ1-5; tentative D call: TRBD1 (5 bases). CDR3 in amino acids: CSARNQGLASQPQHF. CDR3 nucleotides: TGCAGTGCTAGGAACCAGGGCCTTGCCTCTCAGCCCCAGCATTTT.